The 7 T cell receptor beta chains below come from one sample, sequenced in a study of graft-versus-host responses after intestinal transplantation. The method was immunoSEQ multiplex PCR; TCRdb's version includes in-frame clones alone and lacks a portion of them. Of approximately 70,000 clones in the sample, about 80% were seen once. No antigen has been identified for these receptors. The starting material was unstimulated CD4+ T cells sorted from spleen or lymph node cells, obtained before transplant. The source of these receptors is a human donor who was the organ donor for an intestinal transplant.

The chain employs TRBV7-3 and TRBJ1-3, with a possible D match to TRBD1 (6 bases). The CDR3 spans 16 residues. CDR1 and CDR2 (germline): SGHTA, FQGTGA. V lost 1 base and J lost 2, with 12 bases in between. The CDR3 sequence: CASSLRGQAAGNTIYF. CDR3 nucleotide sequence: TGTGCCAGCAGCTTAAGGGGGCAGGCAGCTGGAAACACCATATATTTT.

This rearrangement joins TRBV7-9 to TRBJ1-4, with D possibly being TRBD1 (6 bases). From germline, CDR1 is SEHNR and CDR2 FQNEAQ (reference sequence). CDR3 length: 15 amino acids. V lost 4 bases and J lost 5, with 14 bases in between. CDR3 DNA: TGTGCCAGCAGCTCCCAGGGGAATACAAATGAAAAACTGTTTTTT. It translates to CASSSQGNTNEKLFF.

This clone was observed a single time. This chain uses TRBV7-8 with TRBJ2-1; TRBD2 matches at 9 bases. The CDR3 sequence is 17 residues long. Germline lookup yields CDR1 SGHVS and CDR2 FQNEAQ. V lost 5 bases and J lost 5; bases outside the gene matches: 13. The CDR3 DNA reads TGTGCCAGCAGCCAAAAAATGGTAGCGGGGGTTAACAATGAGCAGTTCTTC. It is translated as CASSQKMVAGVNNEQFF.

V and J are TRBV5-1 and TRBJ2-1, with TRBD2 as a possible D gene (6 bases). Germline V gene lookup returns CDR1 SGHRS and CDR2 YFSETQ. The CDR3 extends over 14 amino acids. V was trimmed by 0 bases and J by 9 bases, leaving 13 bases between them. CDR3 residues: CASSLVGEEGEQFF. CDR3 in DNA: TGCGCCAGCAGCTTGGTCGGGGAGGAGGGTGAGCAGTTCTTC.

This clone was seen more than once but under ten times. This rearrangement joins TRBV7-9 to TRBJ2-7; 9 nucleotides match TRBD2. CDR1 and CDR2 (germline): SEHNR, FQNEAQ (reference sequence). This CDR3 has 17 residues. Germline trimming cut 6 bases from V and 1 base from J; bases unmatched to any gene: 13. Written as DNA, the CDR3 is TGTGCCAGCAGTAGGGGTTTGGCTAGCGGGGTATCCTACGAGCAGTACGTC. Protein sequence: CASSRGLASGVSYEQYV.

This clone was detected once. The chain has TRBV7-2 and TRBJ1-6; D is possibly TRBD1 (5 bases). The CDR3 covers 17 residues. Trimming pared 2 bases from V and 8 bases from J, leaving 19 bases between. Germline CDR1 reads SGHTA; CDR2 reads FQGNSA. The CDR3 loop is CASSLWSGAAWDSPLHF. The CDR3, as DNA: TGTGCCAGCAGCTTATGGTCTGGGGCAGCCTGGGATTCACCCCTCCACTTT. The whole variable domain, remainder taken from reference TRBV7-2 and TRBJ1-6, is GAGVSQSPSNKVTEKGKDVELRCDPISGHTALYWYRQSLGQGLEFLIYFQGNSAPDKSGLPSDRFSAERTGGSVSTLTIQRTQQEDSAVYLCASSLWSGAAWDSPLHFGNGTRLTVT.

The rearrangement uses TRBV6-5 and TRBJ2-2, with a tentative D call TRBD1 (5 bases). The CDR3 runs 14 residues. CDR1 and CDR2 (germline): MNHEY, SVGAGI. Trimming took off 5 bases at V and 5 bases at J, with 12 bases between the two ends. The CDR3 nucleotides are TGTGCCAGCAGTAACCTGGACACTACCGGGGAGCTGTTTTTT. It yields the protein CASSNLDTTGELFF.